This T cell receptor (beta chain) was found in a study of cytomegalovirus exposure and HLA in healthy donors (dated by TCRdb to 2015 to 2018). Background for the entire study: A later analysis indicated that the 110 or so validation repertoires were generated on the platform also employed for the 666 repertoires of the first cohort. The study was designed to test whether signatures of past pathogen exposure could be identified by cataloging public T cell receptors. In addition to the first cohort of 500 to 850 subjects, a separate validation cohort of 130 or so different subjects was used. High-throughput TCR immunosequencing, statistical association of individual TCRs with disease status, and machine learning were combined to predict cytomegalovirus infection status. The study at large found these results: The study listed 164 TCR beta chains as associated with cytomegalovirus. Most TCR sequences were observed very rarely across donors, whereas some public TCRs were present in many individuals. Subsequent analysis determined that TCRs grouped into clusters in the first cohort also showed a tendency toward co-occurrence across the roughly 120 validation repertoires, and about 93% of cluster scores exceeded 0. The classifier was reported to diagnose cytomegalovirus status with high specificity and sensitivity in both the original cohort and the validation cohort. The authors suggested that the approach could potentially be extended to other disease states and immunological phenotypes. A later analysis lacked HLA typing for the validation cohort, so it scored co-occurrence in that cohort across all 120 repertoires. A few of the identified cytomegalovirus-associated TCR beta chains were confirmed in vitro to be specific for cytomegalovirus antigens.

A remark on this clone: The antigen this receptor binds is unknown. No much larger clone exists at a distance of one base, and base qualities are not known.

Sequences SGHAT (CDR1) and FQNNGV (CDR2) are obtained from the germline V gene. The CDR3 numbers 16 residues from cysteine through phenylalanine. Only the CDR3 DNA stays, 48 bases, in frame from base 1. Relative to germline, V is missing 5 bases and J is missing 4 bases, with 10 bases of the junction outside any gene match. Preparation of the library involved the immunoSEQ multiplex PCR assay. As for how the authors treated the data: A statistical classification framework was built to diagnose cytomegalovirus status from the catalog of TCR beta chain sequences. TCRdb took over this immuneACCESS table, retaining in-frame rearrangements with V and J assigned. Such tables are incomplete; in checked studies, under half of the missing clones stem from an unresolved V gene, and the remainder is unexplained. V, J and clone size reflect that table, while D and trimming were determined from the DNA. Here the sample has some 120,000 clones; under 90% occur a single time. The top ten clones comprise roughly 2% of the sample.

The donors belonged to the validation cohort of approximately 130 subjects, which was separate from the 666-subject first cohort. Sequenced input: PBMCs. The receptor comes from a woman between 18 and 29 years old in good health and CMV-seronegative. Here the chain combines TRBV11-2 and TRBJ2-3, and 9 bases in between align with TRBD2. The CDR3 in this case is CASSIGGGRASDTQYF. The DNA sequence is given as TGTGCCAGCAGCATAGGGGGCGGGAGGGCCTCAGATACGCAGTATTTT.